These 20 T cell receptor beta chains were all obtained from the same sample, sequenced in a study of T cells in Graves' hyperthyroidism and ophthalmopathy. Amplification targeted TCR beta CDR3 regions from RNA transcripts. HTBI primers were employed in a first-round RT-PCR of the TCR CDR3. A single record per CDR3 protein comes from TCRdb applying MiXCR to the multiplex PCR reads. The sample holds some 600,000 distinct CDR3 sequences, around 46% seen once. The specimen was peripheral blood or thyroid tissue (not recorded which). The source of these receptors is a woman between 18 and 30 years old with Graves' hyperthyroidism.

The gene calls are TRBV2 and TRBJ1-5; no clear D gene. V was pared by 7 bases and J by 6 bases, with 16 bases between. Germline CDR1 SNHLY, CDR2 FYNNEI. The CDR3 consists of 14 residues. The CDR3 region has the DNA TGTGCCAGCAATCTGAGCTCAAGCGGTCAGCCCCAGCATTTT. It encodes CASNLSSSGQPQHF.

Many counts were recorded for this clonotype. This sequence joins TRBV7-2 and TRBJ2-5; 8 bases agree with TRBD1. Trimming at V came to 5 bases and at J to 2 bases, leaving 1 base not matched to a gene. The CDR3 covers 13 residues. CDR1 is SGHTA, CDR2 FQGNSA, per germline. The CDR3 loop reads CASSRTGQETQYF. The CDR3 region has the DNA TGTGCCAGCAGCCGGACAGGGCAAGAGACCCAGTACTTC.

In this sample, this clonotype turned up many times. CDR3 protein: CSVEGDYEQYF. The CDR3 DNA is TGCAGCGTTGAAGGGGACTACGAGCAGTACTTC. The chain combines TRBV29-1 with TRBJ2-7, with D uncertain. Trimming cost V 1 base and J 3 bases, with 4 bases left between them. Germline CDR1 is SQVTM and CDR2 is ANQGSEA. The CDR3 is made up of 11 amino acids.

Note on this clonotype: A single base separates this from a much larger clone, so it may be a read error. This sequence joins TRBV2 and TRBJ2-5; 8 bases align to TRBD2. The CDR3 runs 15 residues. Germline assignment: CDR1 SNHLY and CDR2 FYNNEI. The V and J ends lost 5 bases and 0 bases, in that order; junction bases with no gene match: 5. CDR3 DNA sequence: TGTGCCAGCAGTCAGCTACTAGCGGACCAAGAGACCCAGTACTTC. Translation gives CASSQLLADQETQYF. The variable domain in full, completed from reference TRBV2 and TRBJ2-5, reads EPEVTQTPSHQVTQMGQEVILRCVPISNHLYFYWYRQILGQKVEFLVSFYNNEISEKSEIFDDQFSVERPDGSNFTLKIRSTKLEDSAMYFCASSQLLADQETQYFGPGTRLLVL.

The chain uses TRBV20-1 and TRBJ1-6, with a weak D call TRBD1 (5 bases). CDR3 length equals 14 residues. Germline V gene lookup returns CDR1 DFQATT and CDR2 SNEGSKA (reference sequence). Trimming removed 2 bases at V and 9 bases at J, with 14 bases between. The CDR3 loop is CSARFPREISPLHF. As DNA, the CDR3 is TGCAGTGCTAGATTCCCCAGGGAAATTTCACCCCTCCACTTT.

This clonotype came up a few times. The J gene is TRBJ1-2, the V gene TRBV2; 8 positions match TRBD1. The CDR3 has 14 amino acids. The V gene end was trimmed by 7 bases and the J gene end by 6 bases; junction bases not matched to a gene: 10. CDR1 and CDR2 (germline): SNHLY, FYNNEI. The CDR3 DNA sequence: TGTGCCAGCAATCCGGGACAGGCCTTCCATGGCTACACCTTC. Protein product: CASNPGQAFHGYTF.

J is TRBJ1-1 and V is TRBV7-9, with a weak D call TRBD1 (6 bases). V gave up 5 bases and J gave up 3 bases, with 13 bases separating them. Germline V gives CDR1 SEHNR, CDR2 FQNEAQ (reference sequence). The CDR3 is 14 residues long. CDR3 sequence: CASSKGGEDTEAFF. DNA for the CDR3: TGTGCCAGCAGCAAGGGGGGGGAAGACACTGAAGCTTTCTTT.

This clonotype was observed a handful of times. The chain carries TRBV20-1 and TRBJ1-2; 9 bases are a match to TRBD1. Trimming at V came to 1 base and at J to 0 bases, leaving 9 bases not matched to a gene. The CDR3 loop spans 17 amino acids. The germline V gene encodes CDR1 DFQATT and CDR2 SNEGSKA (reference sequence). The CDR3 here is CSARGFSTGGSNYGYTF. The DNA for the CDR3 is TGCAGTGCTAGAGGCTTTAGCACAGGGGGCTCTAACTATGGCTACACCTTC.

The chain links TRBV2 to TRBJ1-6; D possibly corresponds to TRBD1 (6 bases). The ends were cut back, 6 bases at V and 11 bases at J, with 17 bases in the middle. Looked up from germline, CDR1 is SNHLY and CDR2 is FYNNEI. The length of the CDR3 is 14 residues. The CDR3 sequence is CASRTGALKPPLHF. Here the CDR3 DNA reads TGTGCCAGCAGAACGGGGGCTCTAAAGCCACCCCTCCACTTT.

This clonotype turned up a few times. The genes are TRBV15 and TRBJ1-2, with D maybe TRBD1 (5 bases). The CDR3 totals 14 residues. V lost 0 bases to trimming and J lost 8 bases, with 13 bases between them. CDR1 and CDR2 from the germline V gene are LNHNV and YYDKDF (reference sequence). The CDR3 nucleotides read TGTGCCACCAGCAGAGAAGTAGGGGCTGGAGGCTACACCTTC. Its protein is CATSREVGAGGYTF. The full variable domain, with the rest looked up from reference TRBV15 and TRBJ1-2, is DAMVIQNPRYQVTQFGKPVTLSCSQTLNHNVMYWYQQKSSQAPKLLFHYYDKDFNNEADTPDNFQSRRPNTSFCFLDIRSPGLGDTAMYLCATSREVGAGGYTFGSGTRLTVV.

In this sample, this clonotype turned up once. The genes are TRBV18 and TRBJ1-1; D unclear. The CDR3 extends over 15 amino acids. Germline CDR1 reads KGHSH; CDR2 reads LQKENI. Trimming removed 0 bases from V and 0 bases from J, with 8 bases in between. This chain's CDR3 is CASSPPNSMNTEAFF. CDR3 DNA sequence: TGTGCCAGCTCACCACCGAACAGCATGAACACTGAAGCTTTCTTT. Combining the CDR3 with reference TRBV18 and TRBJ1-1 gives the whole variable domain NAGVMQNPRHLVRRRGQEARLRCSPMKGHSHVYWYRQLPEEGLKFMVYLQKENIIDESGMPKERFSAEFPKEGPSILRIQQVVRGDSAAYFCASSPPNSMNTEAFFGQGTRLTVV.

The CDR3 is CASSARQGLSGNTIYF. CDR3 nucleotides: TGTGCCAGCAGCGCCCGACAGGGCTTATCTGGAAACACCATATATTTT. This chain joins TRBV7-9 and TRBJ1-3, with TRBD1 identical over 7 bases. There are 16 residues in the CDR3. Germline assignment: CDR1 SEHNR and CDR2 FQNEAQ (reference sequence). V gave up 5 bases and J gave up 1 base; unmatched junction bases: 8.

The V gene is TRBV20-1, the J gene TRBJ2-5, with 11 nucleotides matching TRBD2. V shed 3 bases and J 5 bases; nucleotides not matched to a gene: 5. Germline CDR1 and CDR2: DFQATT and SNEGSKA (reference sequence). This CDR3 contains 14 residues. CDR3 loop: CSARTSGASETQYF. The CDR3 coding sequence is TGCAGTGCTAGGACTAGCGGGGCATCGGAGACCCAGTACTTC.

This clonotype was recorded at least ten times. The chain couples TRBV11-2 to TRBJ1-1, with D tentatively TRBD1 (5 bases). This CDR3 region has 12 residues. Trimming removed 2 bases from V and 8 bases from J, with 9 bases in between. Germline CDR1 is SGHAT and CDR2 is FQNNGV. CDR3 sequence: CASSLLGPEAFF. CDR3 DNA sequence: TGTGCCAGCAGCTTACTGGGACCAGAAGCTTTCTTT.

This rearrangement joins TRBV12-3 or TRBV12-4 to TRBJ2-7; 10 nucleotides match TRBD2. The CDR3 length is 14 residues. V lost 2 bases, J lost 7 bases, and 5 bases stayed unmatched. This CDR3 reads CASSLLAGVGEQYF. The CDR3 coding sequence is TGTGCCAGCAGTTTACTAGCGGGAGTAGGAGAGCAGTACTTC.

The chain employs TRBV7-2 and TRBJ2-7, with a weak D call TRBD2 (6 bases). In germline, CDR1 is SGHTA, CDR2 FQGNSA. CDR3 size: 16 residues. The V end was cut by 5 bases, the J end by 5 bases, with 22 bases between. The CDR3: CASSQEAGVWGDEQYF. The DNA of the CDR3 is TGTGCCAGCAGCCAAGAGGCAGGCGTCTGGGGGGACGAGCAGTACTTC.

This rearrangement joins TRBV2 to TRBJ1-6; no firm D call. Looked up from germline, CDR1 is SNHLY and CDR2 is FYNNEI. The CDR3 is 15 residues long. V shed 6 bases and J shed 5 bases, with 14 bases lying between them. The CDR3: CASSQDKSDNSPLHF. The CDR3 DNA sequence: TGTGCCAGCAGCCAAGATAAGTCAGATAATTCACCCCTCCACTTT.

The table lists this clonotype with many counts. The chain has TRBV29-1 and TRBJ1-3, with TRBD1 matching over 9 bases. The V segment lost 4 bases and the J segment 3 bases; nucleotides outside the gene matches: 4. The CDR3 contains 14 residues. The germline CDR1 and CDR2 sequences are SQVTM and ANQGSEA. CDR3 loop: CSVGTGVFGNTIYF. DNA of the CDR3: TGCAGCGTTGGGACAGGGGTGTTTGGAAACACCATATATTTT.

This clonotype was detected many times. The V call is TRBV7-9, the J call TRBJ1-5; D remains ambiguous. CDR1 and CDR2 (germline): SEHNR, FQNEAQ (reference sequence). This CDR3 has 12 residues. V was pared by 5 bases and J by 5 bases, with 7 bases between. CDR3 loop: CASSPPDQPQHF. The DNA for the CDR3 is TGTGCCAGCAGCCCTCCAGATCAGCCCCAGCATTTT.

The chain employs TRBV29-1 and TRBJ2-5, with 8 bases that match TRBD1. CDR3 size: 14 residues. Germline values: CDR1 SQVTM, CDR2 ANQGSEA. V was clipped by 7 bases and J by 5 bases; unmatched bases: 12. The CDR3 loop is CSAVTGTGRETQYF. As DNA, the CDR3 is TGCAGCGCTGTTACCGGGACAGGTCGGGAGACCCAGTACTTC.